The present TCR beta chain was sequenced within a study of T cells after yellow fever vaccination. The CDR3 contains 15 residues. V was shortened by 4 bases and J by 6 bases, with 17 bases between the two germline ends. Germline-derived CDR1 and CDR2 are SGHRS and YFSETQ. TCRdb passed the 5' RACE reads through MiXCR, listing each CDR3 protein once. The repertoire holds under 400,000 distinct CDR3 sequences, with approximately 10% as singletons. General study points: Weaker overall was a secondary response that nonetheless peaked faster, on day 5 versus 15. After the booster, about 95% of CD4 and more than 75% of CD8 primary-response clones were re-detected. Some clonotypes, a small share, were shared between CD4 and CD8 compartments.

This clonotype was counted ten times or more. The antigen is not known. Here the sequenced sample was PBMCs, taken on the day of the first yellow fever vaccination. The receptor was derived from a young man who received the YFV17D yellow fever vaccine. This sequence joins TRBV5-1 and TRBJ2-1; the D call may be TRBD1 or TRBD2 (6 bases each). CDR3 region: CASSQPGAGVNEQFF. For the CDR3, the DNA is TGCGCCAGCAGCCAGCCGGGGGCCGGGGTCAATGAGCAGTTCTTC.